This T cell receptor (beta chain) was observed in a study of cytomegalovirus exposure and HLA in healthy donors (TCRdb year 2017). Notes on the research overall: An earlier analysis of approximately 640 of the donors reported 250 to 300 Gb of sequence data and around 110 million unique TCR beta sequences from 150 million to 200 million T cells. To decide whether each TCR beta V gene segment behaved as functional or pseudogenic, an earlier analysis of some 600 of the donors relied on high-throughput TCR beta sequencing. Every discovery cohort repertoire had been produced on one sequencing platform. On average, about 240,000 unique TCR beta nucleotide sequences were sequenced per donor among a few hundred genotyped donors of the cohort, with roughly 18% of those sequences being non-productive. The T cell repertoires of 550 to 850 subjects were profiled by immunosequencing and related to cytomegalovirus serostatus. The study combined high-throughput TCR immunosequencing, statistical association of individual TCRs with disease status, and machine learning to predict cytomegalovirus infection status. A later analysis re-examined previously published TCR beta repertoires from 610 or so donors and added high-resolution HLA genotyping to investigate patterns of TCR occurrence. Along with the roughly 710-subject first cohort, a separate validation cohort of around 110 different subjects was used. Approximately 300 gigabases of sequencing data and 91 million or so unique TCR sequences made up an early release that covered roughly 670 HLA-typed donors. Donor age, sex, ethnicity and CMV serostatus were compiled together with the repertoire data. The study was designed to test whether signatures of past pathogen exposure could be identified by cataloging public T cell receptors. The genetic ancestry cluster associated with self-reported Caucasian donors included approximately 85% of the 398 genotyped donors. Typing coverage varied by locus: 629-630 donors for A, B, C, DRB1 and DQB1; roughly 500 for DQA1; more than 600 for DPA1; 450 to 480 for DPB1. Genome-wide SNP genotypes for about 65% of the 666 donors were used in a later genetic analysis, which treated that subset as a discovery cohort. Five DR-DQ haplotypes were treated as single units for association and clustering because of strong linkage in the cohort. HLA typing included class I and class II loci at four-digit resolution. In the later analysis, no new phenotypic data were used to find candidate immune exposures; instead, reliance was placed on TCR beta sequences and their occurrence across donors.

Library prep was done by the immunoSEQ multiplex PCR assay. For the multiplex PCR, a mixture combining 60 forward primers for TCR Vbeta segments and 13 reverse primers for TCR Jbeta segments was used. The CDR3 region of rearranged TCR beta genes was amplified from genomic DNA by a multiplex PCR assay. The Illumina HiSeq System was used to sequence the amplified TCR beta libraries as 87-base-pair reads. The original methods were these. In a later analysis, around 80 million unique TCR beta chains were counted across the roughly 670 repertoires, and roughly 11 million of these chains were shared by at least two donors. To remove PCR and sequencing errors, raw reads were error-corrected and collapsed into unique sequences using a nearest-neighbor algorithm that merged closely related sequences. Alignment of CDR3 sequences to IMGT reference sequences was used to assign V, D and J gene segments. For a sequence to be retained, at least a six-nucleotide match to both a V gene segment and a J gene segment was required. A rearrangement counted as productive if the CDR3 had no stop codons and remained in frame with V and J, and every other rearrangement counted as non-productive. CDR3 was defined by IMGT convention, running from the second conserved V-encoded cysteine to the conserved J-encoded phenylalanine. In an earlier analysis of 587 of the donors, sequences lacking an unambiguous match to a single V gene segment were excluded. In an earlier analysis of approximately 550 of the donors, V segments were called functional above 56.7% productive rearrangements and were called segregating when the between-donor standard deviation exceeded 5%. A statistical classification framework was built for diagnosing cytomegalovirus status from the catalog of TCR beta chain sequences. In a later analysis, TCR nucleotide sequences were compared against IMGT/GENE-DB human TR gene sequences so that V and J genes could be assigned. In a later analysis, CDR3 sequences and most-parsimonious VDJ recombination scenarios were assigned using the TCRdist pipeline. In a later analysis, each TCR beta chain was defined by its CDR3 amino acid sequence together with its V-gene family, and reads lacking a unique V-gene family were excluded. In a later analysis, nearly 600 highly shared, low-generation-probability nucleotide sequences were removed to address suspected cross-contamination and a sequencing artifact. In a later analysis, a clonal expansion index was calculated for each public chain from normalized within-repertoire ranks of inferred template counts. Generation probabilities in a later analysis came from a VDJ recombination model fitted to out-of-frame rearrangements, and those results were checked against IGoR. In a later analysis, TCR-TCR, TCR-HLA and TCR-CMV co-occurrence was scored with hypergeometric tests, and a repertoire-size bias correction was applied to TCR pairs. In a later analysis, false discovery rates were estimated by permuting HLA or CMV assignments 20 times. In a later analysis, co-occurring TCRs were grouped using DBSCAN, with TCRdist sequence similarity added in when clustering inside HLA-allele-positive subsets. Repertoires with fewer than 30,000 or more than 120,000 public chains were left out of co-occurrence clustering, as were about five repertoires with anomalous nucleotide sharing. The table was pulled from immuneACCESS by TCRdb, which kept in-frame rearrangements only. Such tables lose some clones; where checked, under half of the loss comes from unresolved V genes, and the rest has no known cause. V, J and clone size were drawn from that table, and D and trimming were deduced from the DNA. A total of 150,000 to 200,000 clones appear in this sample, about 79% of them only once. Approximately 6.3% of the sample is taken by the ten largest.

V is trimmed back by 2 bases and J by 10 bases, and the junction contains 3 bases that no gene match accounts for. There are 12 amino acids in the CDR3, from cysteine to phenylalanine inclusive. Just the 36-base CDR3 DNA is kept, in frame starting at base 1. Study-level results and caveats: The authors suggested that the approach could potentially be extended to other disease states and immunological phenotypes. A later analysis found that HLA-associated TCR beta chains were more clonally expanded and had lower generation probabilities than equally common non-associated chains. Specific HLA alleles were associated with 15,000 to 20,000 TCR beta sequences at a false discovery rate of 0.05 in a later analysis. In a later analysis, most CMV-associated TCR beta chains were found to appear HLA-restricted, with HLA associations seemingly driven largely by CMV exposure. Linkage disequilibrium might explain the correlated functional status among segregating V segments, but an unknown experimental factor could not be ruled out. A further reported finding was that TCR beta sequences accurately predicted the HLA-A and HLA-B alleles for most subjects in the first cohort. Sequencing depth was assumed to be roughly uniform across donors in the presence/absence analyses, though that assumption may not hold. The earlier analysis of about 600 of the donors excluded roughly 16 rarely observed V segments, including chromosome 9 orphons, because counts were too low. While some public TCRs were present in many individuals, most TCR sequences turned up only very rarely across donors. An association between a missense DCLRE1C variant and V-gene and J-gene trimming of TCR beta chains was found in a later genetic analysis and replicated in an independent cohort. In the study, some 160 TCR beta chains were listed as associated with cytomegalovirus. Several of the top co-occurrence clusters appeared to be linked to parvovirus B19, influenza, CMV and Epstein-Barr virus, according to a later analysis. Because the 87-base-pair reads could not distinguish some IMGT-functional V segments, including TRBV6-2 and TRBV6-3, those segments were excluded. In vitro tests confirmed that three of the cytomegalovirus-associated TCR beta chains recognize cytomegalovirus antigens. In an earlier analysis of about 540 of the donors, most TCR beta V segments were observed in productive rearrangements about 87% or about 30% of the time, broadly matching IMGT annotations. This cohort had only TCR beta chains sequenced, and the lack of alpha or paired-chain data limited which features could be detected. A cluster of highly shared sequence variants was judged likely to be a technical artifact of the sequencing pipeline. A later analysis found that TCR association rates varied across HLA loci, with DRB1 alleles showing the most associated TCRs and HLA-C alleles the fewest. The classifier was reported to diagnose cytomegalovirus status with high specificity and sensitivity in both the original and validation cohorts. CMV serostatus was the only immune exposure information available for the cohort. Strong co-occurrence of HLA alleles, especially DR and DQ, made assigning TCR associations to individual alleles difficult. Because some donors lacked HLA typing at each locus, the association tests relied only on the typed subset. A later genetic analysis reported fewer N-insertions in productive TCRs among donors in an Asian-associated ancestry cluster than the approximately 700-donor mean.

As concerns this clone: The specificity of this receptor is unknown. Base qualities are missing; no much larger clone stands one base away.

The cohort was made up of hundreds of healthy bone marrow donors. Cohort members were all nominally healthy when sampled, although unrecorded immune exposures were likely present. The donor was CMV seropositive and belonged to the group of some 290 seropositive cohort members. Every donor gave a peripheral blood sample, and the peripheral blood mononuclear cells from that sample were used for TCR beta sequencing. The Qiagen DNeasy Blood Extraction Kit was used to extract genomic DNA from the blood cell samples. This TCR was sampled from a man aged 35 to 55 in good health and CMV-seropositive. The rearrangement combines TRBV23-1 with TRBJ1-1; 8 bases in between match TRBD1. TRBV23-1 is flagged as an ORF with uncertain function. The sequenced sample was PBMCs. The encoded CDR3 is CASSQETGGAFF. The sequenced DNA is TGCGCCAGCAGTCAAGAAACAGGGGGAGCTTTCTTT.